These 3 T cell receptor beta chains were all obtained from the same sample, sequenced in a study of cutaneous CD30+ T cell lymphoproliferative disorder and hepatitis E. Clones were sequenced by immunoSEQ multiplex PCR, and TCRdb holds only the in-frame ones, with some missing. The sample includes about 7,700 clones, about three quarters of them seen just once. The material sequenced was blood. Receptors were obtained from a human donor with a cutaneous T cell lymphoproliferative disorder associated with hepatitis E virus.

The chain links TRBV30 to TRBJ2-5, with TRBD2 as a possible D gene (6 bases). The CDR3 covers 14 residues. Germline V gives CDR1 GTSNPN, CDR2 SVGIG (reference sequence). Trimming left V 0 bases short and J 5 bases short, with 13 bases between. CDR3: CAWSVRYGSETQYF. In DNA, the CDR3 is TGTGCCTGGAGTGTACGGTACGGGAGCGAGACCCAGTACTTC.

The chain recombines TRBV19 with TRBJ2-7, with 9 bases identical to TRBD2. Trimming cost V 6 bases and J 4 bases; bases outside gene matches: 10. Looked up from germline, CDR1 is LNHDA and CDR2 is SQIVND (reference sequence). CDR3 size: 15 residues. Here the CDR3 DNA reads TGTGCCAGTAGCCCGACTAGCGGATTCTTTTACGAGCAGTACTTC. It codes for CASSPTSGFFYEQYF.

The rearrangement joins TRBV7-3 to TRBJ2-3, with D perhaps TRBD2 (6 bases). Germline CDR1 and CDR2: SGHTA and FQGTGA. The CDR3 consists of 12 residues. V lost 2 bases to trimming and J lost 9 bases, with 9 bases between them. CDR3 protein: CASSLSAGTQYF. DNA for the CDR3: TGTGCCAGCAGCTTATCCGCGGGGACGCAGTATTTT.